This passage covers 7 T cell receptor beta chains from one sample sequenced in a study of blood T cells in healthy people across ages. PCR was performed a second time for about 6 to 11 cycles using a sample-barcoded 5' primer and a J-beta primer mix. TCRdb redid the calling of the 5' RACE reads with MiXCR, one entry per CDR3 protein. The data hold hundreds of thousands of distinct CDR3 sequences, with around 20% observed a single time. Sequenced material: blood. These receptors originate from a man aged 70-80 years in good health.

This clonotype was seen a handful of times. The rearrangement joins TRBV6-1 to TRBJ1-4, with D unclear. This CDR3 has 16 amino acids. The V end was cut by 1 base, the J end by 1 base, with 10 bases between. Germline V gene lookup returns CDR1 MNHNS and CDR2 SASEGT. The CDR3 reads CASSEVLTGTNEKLFF. The CDR3 DNA follows: TGTGCCAGCAGTGAAGTCCTAACGGGAACTAATGAAAAACTGTTTTTT.

V is TRBV5-1 and J is TRBJ2-1; D gene uncertain. Germline V gives CDR1 SGHRS, CDR2 YFSETQ. V gave up 2 bases and J gave up 8 bases, with 8 bases separating them. The CDR3 length is 12 residues. CDR3: CASSFPSDEQFF. CDR3 nucleotide sequence: TGCGCCAGCAGCTTTCCTTCGGATGAGCAGTTCTTC.

J is TRBJ2-1 and V is TRBV18; 15 bases line up with TRBD2. V was pared by 5 bases and J by 5 bases, with 13 bases of the junction left unmatched. The germline V gene has CDR1 KGHSH and CDR2 LQKENI. The CDR3 length is 19 residues. The CDR3 reads CASSTGLAGGPFVNNEQFF. For the CDR3, the DNA is TGTGCCAGCTCAACCGGACTAGCGGGAGGGCCGTTCGTAAACAATGAGCAGTTCTTC.

This clonotype was seen only a few times. The chain is built from TRBV3-1 and TRBJ2-3; tentatively, D is TRBD2 (6 bases). Trimming took off 4 bases at V and 5 bases at J, with 13 bases between the two ends. There are 14 residues in the CDR3. Per the germline V gene, CDR1 is LGHDT and CDR2 is YNNKEL (reference sequence). The CDR3 sequence is CASSLRSSEDTQYF. The CDR3, as DNA: TGTGCCAGCAGCCTAAGATCTAGCGAAGATACGCAGTATTTT.

In this sample, this clonotype turned up once. The chain combines TRBV3-1 with TRBJ2-7; no definite D call. The J call is doubtful: the DNA matches TRBJ2-5 better. Germline CDR1 is LGHDT and CDR2 is YNNKEL (reference sequence). This CDR3 has 14 residues. The CDR3 DNA follows: TGTGCCAGCAGCCAATTCGTTGCACCAGAGACCCAGTACTTC. It encodes CASSQFVAPETQYF.

The chain employs TRBV20-1 and TRBJ2-7, with 12 bases fitting TRBD2. CDR3 size: 14 residues. Germline CDR1 and CDR2: DFQATT and SNEGSKA (reference sequence). J lost 2 bases, V lost 3 bases, and 2 bases had no gene match. CDR3 loop: CSARLAGGPYEQYF. CDR3 DNA: TGCAGTGCTAGGCTAGCGGGAGGGCCCTACGAGCAGTACTTC.

This rearrangement joins TRBV6-1 to TRBJ1-1; perhaps TRBD1 as D (6 bases). V was shortened by 5 bases and J by 2 bases, with 15 bases between the two germline ends. CDR1 is MNHNS and CDR2 is SASEGT in the germline V gene. The CDR3 is made up of 15 amino acids. The CDR3 here is CASSSNTGLNTEAFF. CDR3 sequence (DNA): TGTGCCAGCAGTTCAAATACAGGGCTAAACACTGAAGCTTTCTTT.